The 2 T cell receptor beta chains listed next were all sequenced from one sample in a study of follicular helper T cells after annual influenza vaccination. TCRdb's copy holds only in-frame clones and misses some; the assay was immunoSEQ multiplex PCR. Among 8,500 to 10,000 clones, more than 65% were seen once, and the ten largest hold approximately 0.6%. This sample's time point: 2013-2014 season, 7 days after vaccination. The sample here was CXCR5- memory CD4+ T cells sorted from blood, taken 7 days after influenza vaccination. The receptors originated from an adult who received the influenza vaccine.

V usage is TRBV28 and J usage is TRBJ2-3; tentative D call: TRBD1 (6 bases). Germline-derived CDR1 and CDR2 are MDHEN and SYDVKM. V lost 5 bases to trimming and J lost 4 bases, with 13 bases between them. The CDR3 consists of 14 residues. CDR3 amino acids: CASSPGQLPDTQYF. The CDR3 nucleotides read TGTGCCAGCAGTCCAGGACAGTTGCCAGATACGCAGTATTTT.

This clone was seen just once. This rearrangement joins TRBV9 to TRBJ2-6; TRBD1 matches 7 bases. The germline V gene has CDR1 SGDLS and CDR2 YYNGEE. V dropped 3 bases and J dropped 0; count of bases not matched to a gene: 6. The CDR3 runs to 17 residues. The CDR3 bases are TGTGCCAGCAGCGAGGGGACAGTACCCTCTGGGGCCAACGTCCTGACTTTC. Translating it yields CASSEGTVPSGANVLTF.